Listed here is a single T cell receptor (beta chain). The target antigen is unknown. Sequencing targeted expressed TCRB transcripts, as all isolated RNA had been reverse transcribed. TCRdb's copy holds only in-frame clones and misses some; the assay was immunoSEQ multiplex PCR. The table lists roughly 160,000 clones, around 8.6% of them singletons. The data were obtained in a study of beta chain features in type 1 diabetes. CDR3 length: 15 amino acids. The trim removed 5 bases at V and 3 bases at J, leaving 1 base unmatched. Germline CDR1 SGHTA, CDR2 FQGTGA. General study points: Type 1 diabetes patients had moderately but significantly shorter TCRB CDR3s in all four CD4+ subsets. Cells expressing TCR highly could be over-represented by cDNA sequencing.

This rearrangement joins TRBV7-3 to TRBJ2-2, with TRBD2 matching 12 bases. The material sequenced was central memory CD4+ T cells from blood. The sequence derives from a woman under 30 with type 1 diabetes. CDR3 sequence (DNA): TGTGCCAGCAGCCCTAGCGGGGGGGACACCGGGGAGCTGTTTTTT. Protein product: CASSPSGGDTGELFF.